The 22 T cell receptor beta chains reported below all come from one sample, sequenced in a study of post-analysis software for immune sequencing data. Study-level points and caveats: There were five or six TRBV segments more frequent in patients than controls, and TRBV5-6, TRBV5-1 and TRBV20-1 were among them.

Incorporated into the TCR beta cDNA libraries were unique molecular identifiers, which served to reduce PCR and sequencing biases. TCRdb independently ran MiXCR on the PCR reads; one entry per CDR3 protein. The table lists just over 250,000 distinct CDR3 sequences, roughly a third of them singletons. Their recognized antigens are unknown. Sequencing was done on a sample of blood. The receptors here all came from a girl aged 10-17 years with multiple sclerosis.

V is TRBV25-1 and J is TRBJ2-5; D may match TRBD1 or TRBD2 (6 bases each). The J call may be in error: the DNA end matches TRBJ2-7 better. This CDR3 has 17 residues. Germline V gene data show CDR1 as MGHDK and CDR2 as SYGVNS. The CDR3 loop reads CASSDRHGGQGACEQYF. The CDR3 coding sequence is TGTGCCAGCAGTGACCGCCACGGGGGACAAGGTGCCTGCGAGCAGTACTTC.

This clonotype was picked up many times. The CDR3 DNA follows: TGTGCCAGCTCACCACTCAGGGGCGGCGCAGATACGCAGTATTTT. It codes for CASSPLRGGADTQYF. The chain is built from TRBV18 and TRBJ2-3; D may be TRBD1 (6 bases). The length of the CDR3 is 15 residues. CDR1 KGHSH and CDR2 LQKENI come from the germline V gene. Trimming removed 1 base at V and 4 bases at J, with 12 bases between.

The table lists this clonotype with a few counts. The DNA of the CDR3 is TGTGCCAGCAGTCTACCGACAGGCGGGAACACTGAAGCTTTCTTT. Translation: CASSLPTGGNTEAFF. The chain couples TRBV28 to TRBJ1-1, with D maybe TRBD1 (6 bases). CDR3 length: 15 residues. In germline, CDR1 is MDHEN, CDR2 SYDVKM. Between the trimmed V and J ends, which lost 5 bases and 1 base, there was a span of 14 bases.

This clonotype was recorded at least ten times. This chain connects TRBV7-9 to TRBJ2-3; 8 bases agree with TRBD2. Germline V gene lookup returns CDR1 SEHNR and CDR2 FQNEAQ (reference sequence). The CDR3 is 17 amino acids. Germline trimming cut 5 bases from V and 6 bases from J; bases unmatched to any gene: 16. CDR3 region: CASSPMLGAGGADTQYF. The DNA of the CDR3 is TGTGCCAGCAGCCCTATGTTGGGGGCGGGAGGCGCCGATACGCAGTATTTT.

CDR3: CSARGTSGPTQYF. The CDR3 nucleotides are TGCAGTGCTAGAGGGACTAGCGGCCCCACCCAGTACTTC. V is TRBV20-1 and J is TRBJ2-5; 10 bases agree with TRBD2. The CDR3 extends over 13 amino acids. Per germline, CDR1 DFQATT and CDR2 SNEGSKA (reference sequence). J lost 8 bases, V lost 1 base, and 4 bases had no gene match.

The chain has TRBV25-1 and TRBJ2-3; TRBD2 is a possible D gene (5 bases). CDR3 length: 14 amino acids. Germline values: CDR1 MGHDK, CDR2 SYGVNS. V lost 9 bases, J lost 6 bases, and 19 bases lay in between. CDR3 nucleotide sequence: TGTGCCAGTGCTGGAGACGGGGATATGGATACGCAGTATTTT. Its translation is CASAGDGDMDTQYF.

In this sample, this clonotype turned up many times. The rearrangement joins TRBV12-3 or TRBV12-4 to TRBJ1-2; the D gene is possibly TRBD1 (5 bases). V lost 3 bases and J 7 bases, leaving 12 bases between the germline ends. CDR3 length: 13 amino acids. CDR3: CASSFMGGSGYTF. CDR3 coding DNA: TGTGCCAGCAGTTTTATGGGGGGAAGTGGCTACACCTTC.

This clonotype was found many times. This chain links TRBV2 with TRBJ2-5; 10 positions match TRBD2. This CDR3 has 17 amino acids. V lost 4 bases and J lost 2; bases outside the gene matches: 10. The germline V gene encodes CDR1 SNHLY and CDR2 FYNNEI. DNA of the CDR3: TGTGCCAGCAGTGCGCTACGATCACTAGCGGGGCAAGAGACCCAGTACTTC. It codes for CASSALRSLAGQETQYF.

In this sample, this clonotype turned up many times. The CDR3 reads CSAGRLAGADTQYF. Written as DNA, the CDR3 is TGCAGTGCCGGAAGACTAGCGGGAGCAGATACGCAGTATTTT. The V gene is TRBV20-1, the J gene TRBJ2-3, with TRBD2 matching over 12 bases. Trimming cost V 6 bases and J 4 bases; bases outside gene matches: 5. CDR1 DFQATT and CDR2 SNEGSKA come from the germline V gene (reference sequence). The length of the CDR3 is 14 residues.

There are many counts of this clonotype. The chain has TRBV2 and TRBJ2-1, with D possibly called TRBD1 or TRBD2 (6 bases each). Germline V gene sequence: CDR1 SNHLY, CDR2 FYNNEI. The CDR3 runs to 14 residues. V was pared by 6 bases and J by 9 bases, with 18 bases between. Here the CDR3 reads CASRGGPLQGEQFF. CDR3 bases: TGTGCCAGCAGGGGGGGACCGCTACAGGGTGAGCAGTTCTTC. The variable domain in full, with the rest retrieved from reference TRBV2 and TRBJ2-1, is EPEVTQTPSHQVTQMGQEVILRCVPISNHLYFYWYRQILGQKVEFLVSFYNNEISEKSEIFDDQFSVERPDGSNFTLKIRSTKLEDSAMYFCASRGGPLQGEQFFGPGTRLTVL.

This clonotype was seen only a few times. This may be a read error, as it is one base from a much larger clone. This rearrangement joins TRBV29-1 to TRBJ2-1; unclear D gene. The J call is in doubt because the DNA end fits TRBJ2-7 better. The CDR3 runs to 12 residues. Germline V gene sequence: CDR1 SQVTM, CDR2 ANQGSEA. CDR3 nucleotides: TGCACCGCGACACCAACCTACAATGAGCAGTACTTC. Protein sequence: CTATPTYNEQYF.

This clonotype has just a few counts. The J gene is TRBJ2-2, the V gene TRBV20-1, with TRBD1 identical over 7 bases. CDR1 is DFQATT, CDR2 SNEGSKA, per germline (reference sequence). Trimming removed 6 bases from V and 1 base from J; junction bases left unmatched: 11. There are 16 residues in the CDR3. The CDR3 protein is CSAPLLRTGNTGELFF. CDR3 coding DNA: TGCAGTGCCCCACTCCTTAGGACAGGGAACACCGGGGAGCTGTTTTTT.

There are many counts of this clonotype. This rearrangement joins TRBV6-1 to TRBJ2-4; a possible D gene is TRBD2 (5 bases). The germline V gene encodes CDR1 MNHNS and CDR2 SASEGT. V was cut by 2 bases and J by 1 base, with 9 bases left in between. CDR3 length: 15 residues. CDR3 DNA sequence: TGTGCCAGCAGTGAATCTTGGGAGGCCAAAAACATTCAGTACTTC. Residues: CASSESWEAKNIQYF.

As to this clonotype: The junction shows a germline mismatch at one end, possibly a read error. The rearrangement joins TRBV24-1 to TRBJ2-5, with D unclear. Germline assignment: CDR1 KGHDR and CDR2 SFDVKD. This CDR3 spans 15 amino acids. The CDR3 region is CAASDPDGSLETQYF. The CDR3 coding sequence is TGTGCCGCCAGTGACCCCGACGGATCGCTTGAGACCCAGTACTTC.

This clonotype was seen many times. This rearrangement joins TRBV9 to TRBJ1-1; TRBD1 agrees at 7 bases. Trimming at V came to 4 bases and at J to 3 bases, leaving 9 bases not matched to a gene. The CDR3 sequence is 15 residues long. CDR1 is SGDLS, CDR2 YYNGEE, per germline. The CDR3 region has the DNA TGTGCCAGCAGCCCCGAAGTCCAGGGGGACACTGAAGCTTTCTTT. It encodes CASSPEVQGDTEAFF.

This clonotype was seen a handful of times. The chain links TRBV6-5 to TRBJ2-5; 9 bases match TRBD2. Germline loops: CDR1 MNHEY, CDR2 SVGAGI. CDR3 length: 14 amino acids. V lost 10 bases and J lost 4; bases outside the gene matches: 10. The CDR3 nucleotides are TGTGCCACAAGGGCGGGAGGGCCGGGAGAGACCCAGTACTTC. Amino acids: CATRAGGPGETQYF.

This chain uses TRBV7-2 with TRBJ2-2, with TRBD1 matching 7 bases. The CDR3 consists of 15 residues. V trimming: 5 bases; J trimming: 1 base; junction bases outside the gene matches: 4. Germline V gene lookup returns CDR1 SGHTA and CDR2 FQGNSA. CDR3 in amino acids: CASSKDRRNTGELFF. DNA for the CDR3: TGTGCCAGCAGCAAGGACAGGCGGAACACCGGGGAGCTGTTTTTT.

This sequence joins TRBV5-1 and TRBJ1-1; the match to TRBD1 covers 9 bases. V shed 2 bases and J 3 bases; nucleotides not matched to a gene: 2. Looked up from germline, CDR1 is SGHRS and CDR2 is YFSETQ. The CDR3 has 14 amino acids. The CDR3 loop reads CASSFRTGDTEAFF. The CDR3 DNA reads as TGCGCCAGCAGCTTTCGGACAGGGGACACTGAAGCTTTCTTT.

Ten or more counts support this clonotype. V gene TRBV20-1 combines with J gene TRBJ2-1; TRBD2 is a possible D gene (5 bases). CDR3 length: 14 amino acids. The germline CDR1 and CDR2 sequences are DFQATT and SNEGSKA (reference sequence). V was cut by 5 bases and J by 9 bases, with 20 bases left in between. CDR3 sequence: CSALNPGRLGEQFF. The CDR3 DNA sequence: TGCAGTGCTCTCAATCCGGGGAGATTGGGTGAGCAGTTCTTC.

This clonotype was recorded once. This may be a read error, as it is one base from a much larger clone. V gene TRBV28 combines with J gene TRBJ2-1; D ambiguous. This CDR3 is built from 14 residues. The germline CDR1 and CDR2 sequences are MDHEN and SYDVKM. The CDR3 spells CASSLFDRYNKQFF. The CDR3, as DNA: TGTGCCAGCAGTTTATTCGACCGGTACAATAAGCAGTTCTTC.

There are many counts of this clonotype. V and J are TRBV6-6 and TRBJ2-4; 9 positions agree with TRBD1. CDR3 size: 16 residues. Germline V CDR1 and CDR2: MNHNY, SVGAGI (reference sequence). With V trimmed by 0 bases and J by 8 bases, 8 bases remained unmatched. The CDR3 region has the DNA TGTGCCAGCAGTTACTCTAGTACAGGGGGCGCTGACATTCAGTACTTC. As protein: CASSYSSTGGADIQYF.

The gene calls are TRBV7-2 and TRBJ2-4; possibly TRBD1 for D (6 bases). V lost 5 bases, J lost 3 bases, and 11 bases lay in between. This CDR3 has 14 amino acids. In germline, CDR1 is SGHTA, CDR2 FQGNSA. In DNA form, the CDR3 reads TGTGCCAGCAGCCCAGGGGTGGTCAAAAACATTCAGTACTTC. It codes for CASSPGVVKNIQYF.